Below are 30 T cell receptor beta chains sequenced from a single sample in a study of blood T cell repertoires in COVID-19. Assay: immunoSEQ multiplex PCR; the TCRdb copy retains only in-frame clones and omits some. The table includes a few hundred thousand clones, about four fifths detected once. Material: PBMCs or T cells enriched from blood (not recorded which). These receptors all come from a woman aged 40 to 50 who had recovered from COVID-19.

The J gene is TRBJ1-5, the V gene TRBV18; unclear D gene. V was pared by 5 bases and J by 5 bases, with 10 bases between. The V gene's germline CDR1 is KGHSH and CDR2 LQKENI. There are 13 residues in the CDR3. CDR3 amino acids: CASSSFSDQPQHF. CDR3 coding DNA: TGTGCCAGCTCATCGTTCTCGGATCAGCCCCAGCATTTT.

The chain couples TRBV5-4 to TRBJ1-6; 10 bases map to TRBD1. Trimming took 4 bases from V and 8 from J; bases not matched to a gene: 6. The CDR3 runs to 15 residues. Germline CDR1 is SGHNT and CDR2 is YYREEE (reference sequence). DNA of the CDR3: TGTGCCAGCAGCGAGGGACAGGGGCGGTATTCACCCCTCCACTTT. It translates to CASSEGQGRYSPLHF.

The chain carries TRBV19 and TRBJ2-3, with D possibly matching TRBD2 (7 bases). The CDR3 consists of 15 residues. In germline, CDR1 is LNHDA, CDR2 SQIVND (reference sequence). Trimming stripped 4 bases from V and 4 bases from J, with 15 bases between. The CDR3 reads CASSTGGAWADTQYF. The CDR3 bases are TGTGCCAGTAGTACGGGGGGCGCGTGGGCAGATACGCAGTATTTT.

As to this clone: Germline and junction disagree at one end, which may indicate a read error. The V call is TRBV7-8, the J call TRBJ1-6; D call uncertain. CDR3 length: 14 amino acids. Germline V CDR1 and CDR2: SGHVS, FQNEAQ. The CDR3 bases are TGTGCCAGCAGCTTAGCACAAGATAAGTCACCCCTCCACTTT. Amino acid sequence: CASSLAQDKSPLHF. The whole variable domain, remainder taken from reference TRBV7-8 and TRBJ1-6, is GAGVSQSPRYKVAKRGQDVALRCDPISGHVSLFWYQQALGQGPEFLTYFQNEAQLDKSGLPSDRFFAERPEGSVSTLKIQRTQQEDSAVYLCASSLAQDKSPLHFGNGTRLTVT.

The chain employs TRBV2 and TRBJ1-5, with a tentative D call TRBD1 (6 bases). Per germline, CDR1 SNHLY and CDR2 FYNNEI. The CDR3 is 14 residues long. Trimming removed 6 bases from V and 5 bases from J, with 14 bases in between. The CDR3 region is CASRADRSHQPQHF. In DNA, the CDR3 is TGTGCCAGCAGGGCAGACAGGAGCCATCAGCCCCAGCATTTT. Complete variable domain (other parts from reference TRBV2 and TRBJ1-5): EPEVTQTPSHQVTQMGQEVILRCVPISNHLYFYWYRQILGQKVEFLVSFYNNEISEKSEIFDDQFSVERPDGSNFTLKIRSTKLEDSAMYFCASRADRSHQPQHFGDGTRLSIL.

As regards this clone: One end of the junction fails to match germline, which may point to a read error. This sequence joins TRBV6-1 and TRBJ1-5; 7 bases match TRBD1. Germline CDR1 is MNHNS and CDR2 is SASEGT. CDR3 length equals 17 residues. CDR3 protein: CASSEPRGQGSDQPQHF. Here the CDR3 DNA reads TGTGCCAGCAGTGAACCTAGGGGGCAGGGTAGCGATCAGCCCCAGCATTTT.

V usage is TRBV11-2 and J usage is TRBJ2-7; 7 nucleotides agree with TRBD2. Germline CDR1 and CDR2: SGHAT and FQNNGV. CDR3 length equals 15 residues. J lost 3 bases, V lost 6 bases, and 11 bases had no gene match. The CDR3 spells CASRDPGGSNYEQYF. The CDR3 DNA reads as TGTGCCAGCAGGGACCCTGGCGGGAGCAACTACGAGCAGTACTTC.

This clone was seen only a few times. The rearrangement links TRBV19 to TRBJ2-7; TRBD2 is a possible D gene (5 bases). Germline CDR1 and CDR2: LNHDA and SQIVND (reference sequence). Trimming cost V 11 bases and J 1 base, with 15 bases left between them. This CDR3 is built from 13 residues. CDR3 region: CAVRSGSSYEQYF. CDR3 sequence (DNA): TGTGCCGTAAGGAGCGGTTCTTCCTACGAGCAGTACTTC.

The table lists this clone with a few counts. This chain links TRBV19 with TRBJ2-3; no definite D call. The CDR3 is made up of 14 amino acids. V lost 4 bases and J lost 3, with 11 bases in between. Germline assignment: CDR1 LNHDA and CDR2 SQIVND (reference sequence). This chain's CDR3 is CASSRSTPTDTQYF. The DNA of the CDR3 is TGTGCCAGTAGTAGGAGTACACCTACAGATACGCAGTATTTT. Filled out from reference TRBV19 and TRBJ2-3, the complete variable domain reads DGGITQSPKYLFRKEGQNVTLSCEQNLNHDAMYWYRQDPGQGLRLIYYSQIVNDFQKGDIAEGYSVSREKKESFPLTVTSAQKNPTAFYLCASSRSTPTDTQYFGPGTRLTVL.

The chain combines TRBV4-1 with TRBJ1-5, with 7 positions matching TRBD1. This CDR3 contains 18 residues. V lost 4 bases, J lost 6 bases, and 18 bases stayed unmatched. The germline CDR1 and CDR2 sequences are MGHRA and YSYEKL. The CDR3 DNA reads as TGCGCCAGCAGCCCTCGGACAGGACCGGACCTACTAGTTCAGCCCCAGCATTTT. Its translation is CASSPRTGPDLLVQPQHF.

There are many counts of this clone. The chain joins TRBV24-1 to TRBJ1-1; no firm D call. Germline V gene lookup returns CDR1 KGHDR and CDR2 SFDVKD. With 3 bases removed from V and 9 bases from J, the gap between germline ends came to 13 bases. This CDR3 is built from 13 residues. CDR3 DNA sequence: TGTGCCACCAGTGATGAGGATCAGATGCAAGCTTTCTTT. It is translated as CATSDEDQMQAFF.

Only a few counts were recorded for this clone. CDR3 bases: TGTGCCAGCAGCCAACTAGCGGGAGACAATGAGCAGTTCTTC. Its protein product is CASSQLAGDNEQFF. The rearrangement joins TRBV3-1 (or the pseudogene TRBV3-2) to TRBJ2-1, with 10 bases fitting TRBD2. Germline assignment: CDR1 LGHDT and CDR2 YNNKEL (reference sequence). The V and J ends lost 2 bases and 5 bases, in that order; junction bases with no gene match: 0. The CDR3 extends over 14 amino acids.

This chain joins TRBV29-1 and TRBJ1-4; 7 bases are a match to TRBD1. J lost 8 bases, V lost 2 bases, and 5 bases had no gene match. The germline V gene encodes CDR1 SQVTM and CDR2 ANQGSEA. This CDR3 has 13 residues. CDR3 DNA: TGCAGCGTTGAAAGACAGGGTGAAGAAAAACTGTTTTTT. Protein: CSVERQGEEKLFF.

J is TRBJ1-2 and V is TRBV5-1; the D is unclear. The CDR3 contains 13 residues. Trimming pared 1 base from V and 6 bases from J, leaving 10 bases between. CDR1 is SGHRS and CDR2 is YFSETQ in the germline V gene. For the CDR3, the DNA is TGCGCCAGCAGCTTGCAGGAACTCGATGGCTACACCTTC. This sequence encodes CASSLQELDGYTF.

This clone was observed a single time. The chain uses TRBV7-2 and TRBJ1-2, with 8 bases aligning to TRBD1. V dropped 5 bases and J dropped 7; count of bases not matched to a gene: 12. CDR1 and CDR2 (germline): SGHTA, FQGNSA. This CDR3 is 15 amino acids long. The CDR3 DNA follows: TGTGCCAGCAGCCCTCGGACAGGGCGGCCGAGTGGCTACACCTTC. It specifies CASSPRTGRPSGYTF.

The chain joins TRBV6-5 to TRBJ2-3; D may be TRBD1 (5 bases). This CDR3 is 15 amino acids long. The V and J ends lost 8 bases and 0 bases respectively, with 15 bases between them. Germline V gives CDR1 MNHEY, CDR2 SVGAGI. In DNA, the CDR3 is TGTGCCAGCGCAAGGGGTCCCACTAGCACAGATACGCAGTATTTT. Translation: CASARGPTSTDTQYF.

The chain links TRBV28 to TRBJ1-5, with 8 bases aligning to TRBD1. This CDR3 region has 13 residues. Germline V gene sequence: CDR1 MDHEN, CDR2 SYDVKM. The V and J ends lost 5 bases and 7 bases, in that order; junction bases with no gene match: 4. CDR3 DNA: TGTGCCAGCAGTACAGGGGGGTGGCAGCCCCAGCATTTT. Amino acid sequence: CASSTGGWQPQHF.

This sequence joins TRBV5-1 and TRBJ1-6, with 10 bases that match TRBD1. The CDR3 totals 16 residues. The trim removed 4 bases at V and 7 bases at J, leaving 8 bases unmatched. The germline gives CDR1 SGHRS, CDR2 YFSETQ. The CDR3 DNA sequence: TGCGCCAGCAGCGTCAATCCGGGACAGGGGAATTCACCCCTCCACTTT. Its protein product is CASSVNPGQGNSPLHF.

This chain joins TRBV2 and TRBJ1-1; 7 nucleotides align to TRBD1. Germline V gene sequence: CDR1 SNHLY, CDR2 FYNNEI. This CDR3 is built from 14 residues. The V gene end was trimmed by 8 bases and the J gene end by 5 bases; junction bases not matched to a gene: 11. For the CDR3, the DNA is TGTGCCAGCGGGAACAGGGGCGGAGGAACTGAAGCTTTCTTT. It encodes CASGNRGGGTEAFF.

This chain uses TRBV7-2 with TRBJ2-5; D uncertain. Trimming removed 2 bases from V and 5 bases from J, with 9 bases in between. CDR3 length equals 13 residues. Germline lookup yields CDR1 SGHTA and CDR2 FQGNSA. The CDR3 spells CASSLQLSETQYF. The CDR3 DNA follows: TGTGCCAGCAGCTTACAGTTATCCGAGACCCAGTACTTC.

The rearrangement links TRBV19 to TRBJ1-1, with D tentatively TRBD1 (6 bases). Between the trimmed V and J ends, which lost 5 bases and 1 base, there was a span of 17 bases. Germline V CDR1 and CDR2: LNHDA, SQIVND (reference sequence). CDR3 size: 16 residues. DNA of the CDR3: TGTGCCAGTAGTCGTGGGTCAGGGGTCGCGAACACTGAAGCTTTCTTT. It is translated as CASSRGSGVANTEAFF.

This clone was detected only a few times. The V gene is TRBV12-3 or TRBV12-4, the J gene TRBJ1-2; unclear D gene. Trimming stripped 6 bases from V and 5 bases from J, with 7 bases between. This CDR3 region has 11 residues. In DNA form, the CDR3 reads TGTGCCAGCAGAATATTTTATGGCTACACCTTC. This codes for CASRIFYGYTF.

The V call is TRBV19, the J call TRBJ1-3; D remains unclear. Germline V gene data show CDR1 as LNHDA and CDR2 as SQIVND (reference sequence). Trimming took 6 bases from V and 2 from J, leaving 8 bases between them. The CDR3 runs 13 residues. The CDR3 coding sequence is TGTGCCAGTAGGAGGGAAACTGGAAACACCATATATTTT. Residues: CASRRETGNTIYF.

V gene TRBV23-1 combines with J gene TRBJ2-7, with TRBD1 identical over 12 bases. TRBV23-1 is placed among ORFs of uncertain function. This CDR3 has 16 residues. Trimming took 11 bases from V and 3 from J; bases not matched to a gene: 14. The CDR3 DNA reads TGCGCCGCTAGACTTTTCCGGGACAGGGGGCTCTACGAGCAGTACTTC. Its protein is CAARLFRDRGLYEQYF.

This clone appeared once. The V call is TRBV6-2 or TRBV6-3, the J call TRBJ1-2; D call uncertain. Deletions cut 4 bases from V and 2 bases from J, with 8 bases between. CDR1 is MNHEY and CDR2 is SVGEGT in the germline V gene. The length of the CDR3 is 13 residues. In nucleotides, the CDR3 is TGTGCCAGCAGTTCCGGGGTCAACTATGGCTACACCTTC. Translation gives CASSSGVNYGYTF.

The V gene is TRBV15, the J gene TRBJ2-4, with a tentative D call TRBD1 (6 bases). The CDR3 runs to 17 residues. Germline CDR1 is LNHNV and CDR2 is YYDKDF (reference sequence). Trimming pared 0 bases from V and 1 base from J, leaving 13 bases between. This CDR3 reads CATSRDRITGAKNIQYF. CDR3 nucleotide sequence: TGTGCCACCAGCAGAGATCGCATAACAGGGGCCAAAAACATTCAGTACTTC.

The chain joins TRBV28 to TRBJ2-7; TRBD2 agrees at 7 bases. The CDR3 sequence is 14 residues long. Looked up from germline, CDR1 is MDHEN and CDR2 is SYDVKM. The junction had 4 bases not matched to a gene; V was cut back by 3 bases and J by 2 bases. The CDR3 is CASSFGGTTYEQYF. The CDR3 nucleotides are TGTGCCAGCAGTTTCGGGGGGACCACCTACGAGCAGTACTTC.

The chain joins TRBV11-3 to TRBJ2-3; no firm D call. Germline V gene data show CDR1 as SGHNT and CDR2 as YENEEA. This CDR3 is 12 amino acids long. V gave up 1 base and J gave up 8 bases, with 7 bases separating them. CDR3 in DNA: TGTGCCAGCAGCTTAGTTGGCGGTACGCAGTATTTT. Translated: CASSLVGGTQYF.

The V and J genes are TRBV11-2 and TRBJ1-2; D is ambiguous. The CDR3 contains 15 residues. V dropped 4 bases and J dropped 2 bases, with 14 bases sitting between them. CDR1 and CDR2 from the germline V gene are SGHAT and FQNNGV. This CDR3 is CASSSAPGGNYGYTF. The DNA of the CDR3 is TGTGCCAGCAGCTCAGCCCCCGGAGGAAACTATGGCTACACCTTC. The full variable domain, in which reference TRBV11-2 and TRBJ1-2 provide the parts outside the CDR3, is EAGVAQSPRYKIIEKRQSVAFWCNPISGHATLYWYQQILGQGPKLLIQFQNNGVVDDSQLPKDRFSAERLKGVDSTLKIQPAKLEDSAVYLCASSSAPGGNYGYTFGSGTRLTVV.

The rearrangement links TRBV5-1 to TRBJ2-1, with D perhaps TRBD2 (6 bases). The germline V gene has CDR1 SGHRS and CDR2 YFSETQ. The CDR3 length is 14 residues. V gave up 2 bases and J gave up 6 bases, with 12 bases separating them. CDR3: CASSFGTRGNEQFF. The CDR3 DNA sequence: TGCGCCAGCAGCTTTGGGACTCGTGGCAATGAGCAGTTCTTC.